The 10 T cell receptor beta chains below come from one sample, sequenced in a study. A single record per CDR3 protein comes from TCRdb applying MiXCR to the RT-PCR reads. Among 550,000 to 750,000 distinct CDR3 sequences listed, 13% to 15% were seen once. Specimen: memory CD4+ T cells from blood. These receptors came from a female donor in good health, serving as a healthy control.

This clonotype was detected only a few times. The rearrangement joins TRBV11-2 to TRBJ2-1, with TRBD2 matching over 12 bases. Germline V gene lookup returns CDR1 SGHAT and CDR2 FQNNGV. V gave up 4 bases and J gave up 3 bases; unmatched junction bases: 1. The CDR3 loop spans 15 amino acids. The CDR3 loop reads CASSWTSGDYNEQFF. The CDR3 region has the DNA TGTGCCAGCAGCTGGACTAGCGGGGACTACAATGAGCAGTTCTTC.

V and J are TRBV12-3 or TRBV12-4 and TRBJ2-7, with D perhaps matching TRBD1 (6 bases). V gave up 6 bases and J gave up 6 bases, with 15 bases separating them. The CDR3 runs to 13 residues. DNA for the CDR3: TGTGCCAGCAGCATCCGGGACACCCTCGAGCAGTACTTC. Its protein product is CASSIRDTLEQYF.

This clonotype was recorded a few times. The genes are TRBV20-1 and TRBJ2-2; D remains unclear. From germline, CDR1 is DFQATT and CDR2 SNEGSKA (reference sequence). The ends were cut back, 5 bases at V and 6 bases at J, with 10 bases in the middle. The CDR3 totals 12 residues. The CDR3 loop reads CSALTPAGELFF. CDR3 in DNA: TGCAGTGCTCTGACACCAGCCGGGGAGCTGTTTTTT.

The rearrangement uses TRBV20-1 and TRBJ1-2, with D perhaps matching TRBD1 (6 bases). Per the germline V gene, CDR1 is DFQATT and CDR2 is SNEGSKA (reference sequence). The V end was cut by 4 bases, the J end by 5 bases, with 17 bases between. The CDR3 length is 14 residues. The CDR3, as DNA: TGCAGTGCTAATCAGGGGACATACCCTTATGGCTACACCTTC. As protein: CSANQGTYPYGYTF.

This clonotype was observed many times. The chain recombines TRBV7-3 with TRBJ2-3, with D unclear. CDR3 length: 14 residues. The ends were cut back, 5 bases at V and 4 bases at J, with 13 bases in the middle. The germline V gene has CDR1 SGHTA and CDR2 FQGTGA. The DNA of the CDR3 is TGTGCCAGCAGCCTAAGTGGCGTCGCAGATACGCAGTATTTT. This gives the protein CASSLSGVADTQYF. The full variable domain, rest sourced from reference TRBV7-3 and TRBJ2-3, is GAGVSQTPSNKVTEKGKYVELRCDPISGHTALYWYRQSLGQGPEFLIYFQGTGAADDSGLPNDRFFAVRPEGSVSTLKIQRTERGDSAVYLCASSLSGVADTQYFGPGTRLTVL.

The table lists this clonotype with a few counts. The chain is built from TRBV20-1 and TRBJ2-3, with 13 bases matching TRBD2. Germline CDR1 DFQATT, CDR2 SNEGSKA (reference sequence). CDR3 length: 17 amino acids. The J segment lost 2 bases and the V segment lost 0 bases, leaving 5 bases of the junction unmatched. Here the CDR3 reads CSARDGTSGTITDTQYF. The CDR3 coding sequence is TGCAGTGCTAGAGACGGGACTAGCGGGACAATCACAGATACGCAGTATTTT.

There are many counts of this clonotype. V usage is TRBV4-3 and J usage is TRBJ1-1; maybe TRBD1 (6 bases). The germline gives CDR1 LGHNA, CDR2 YSLEER. This CDR3 region has 17 residues. Trimming left V 3 bases short and J 1 base short, with 18 bases between. Written as DNA, the CDR3 is TGCGCCAGCAGCCAGGCCCCGGGGGGCAAGGCGAACACTGAAGCTTTCTTT. It encodes CASSQAPGGKANTEAFF.

This clonotype has just a few counts. This rearrangement joins TRBV10-3 to TRBJ2-1, with D perhaps assigned TRBD1 or TRBD2 (5 bases each). The germline V gene encodes CDR1 ENHRY and CDR2 SYGVKD. This CDR3 has 14 amino acids. Trimming pared 2 bases from V and 8 bases from J, leaving 13 bases between. CDR3 sequence: CAISEGTPLDEQFF. CDR3 in DNA: TGTGCCATCAGTGAGGGGACCCCTCTGGATGAGCAGTTCTTC.

This rearrangement joins TRBV5-1 to TRBJ2-3; 9 bases agree with TRBD2. Unmatched junction bases numbered 5, after V lost 0 bases and J lost 0 bases. CDR1 and CDR2 from the germline V gene are SGHRS and YFSETQ. The CDR3 sequence is 17 residues long. CDR3 coding DNA: TGCGCCAGCAGCTTGGGAACCGGGACTAGCAGCACAGATACGCAGTATTTT. It encodes CASSLGTGTSSTDTQYF.

The chain recombines TRBV4-2 with TRBJ2-4, with 7 bases that match TRBD1. Germline V gene sequence: CDR1 LGHNA, CDR2 YNFKEQ. V trimming: 0 bases; J trimming: 0 bases; junction bases outside the gene matches: 8. The CDR3 consists of 18 residues. CDR3 sequence: CASSQDVRGNLAKNIQYF. The CDR3 DNA reads TGTGCCAGCAGCCAAGATGTCAGGGGGAATCTAGCCAAAAACATTCAGTACTTC.